Below, 27 T cell receptor beta chains from the same sample are listed, as sequenced in a study of blood T cell repertoires in COVID-19. Method: immunoSEQ multiplex PCR; TCRdb's copy keeps in-frame clones and lacks some. The data hold over 250,000 clones, with roughly 89% observed a single time. The sample taken for sequencing was PBMCs or T cells enriched from blood (not recorded which). Receptor source: a woman under 30 who had recovered from COVID-19.

The genes are TRBV2 and TRBJ1-2; 7 bases map to TRBD1. The CDR3 is 14 residues long. CDR1 is SNHLY and CDR2 is FYNNEI in the germline V gene. J was trimmed by 7 bases and V by 11 bases; bases with no gene match: 16. The CDR3 nucleotides are TGTGCCGGCGGGGGGACAGCCGCAGGTTCTGGCTACACCTTC. It encodes CAGGGTAAGSGYTF.

V and J are TRBV9 and TRBJ1-2, with unresolved D. The CDR3 length is 15 residues. Per the germline V gene, CDR1 is SGDLS and CDR2 is YYNGEE. The V end was cut by 4 bases, the J end by 4 bases, with 17 bases between. Here the CDR3 reads CASSPGPTGFYGYTF. CDR3 sequence (DNA): TGTGCCAGCAGCCCTGGCCCCACGGGGTTCTATGGCTACACCTTC. Full variable domain (outside the CDR3, taken from reference TRBV9 and TRBJ1-2): DSGVTQTPKHLITATGQRVTLRCSPRSGDLSVYWYQQSLDQGLQFLIQYYNGEERAKGNILERFSAQQFPDLHSELNLSSLELGDSALYFCASSPGPTGFYGYTFGSGTRLTVV.

This clone was seen once. V usage is TRBV19 and J usage is TRBJ1-6; D is uncertain. This CDR3 has 15 amino acids. Trimming removed 3 bases at V and 10 bases at J, with 16 bases between. Per the germline V gene, CDR1 is LNHDA and CDR2 is SQIVND (reference sequence). The CDR3 DNA reads as TGTGCCAGTAGTATGCGAAAACCCCTAGACTCACCCCTCCACTTT. This translates into CASSMRKPLDSPLHF.

This clone was seen a handful of times. This chain connects TRBV19 to TRBJ1-2; 7 nucleotides align to TRBD1. Germline CDR1 LNHDA, CDR2 SQIVND (reference sequence). The CDR3 runs 14 residues. V shed 3 bases and J 3 bases; nucleotides not matched to a gene: 4. CDR3 sequence reads: CASSISDRDYGYTF. As DNA, the CDR3 is TGTGCCAGTAGTATCTCCGACAGGGACTATGGCTACACCTTC.

The rearrangement uses TRBV18 and TRBJ2-3; tentative D call: TRBD2 (5 bases). This CDR3 is built from 14 residues. CDR1 is KGHSH, CDR2 LQKENI, per germline. V was pared by 2 bases and J by 4 bases, with 10 bases between. The CDR3 here is CASSPAGRADTQYF. DNA for the CDR3: TGTGCCAGCTCACCAGCGGGTAGGGCAGATACGCAGTATTTT.

For the CDR3, the DNA is TGTGCCAGCAGCTTGGAAGGGACAGGGATCGAGCAGTACTTC. Translation gives CASSLEGTGIEQYF. The chain links TRBV5-4 to TRBJ2-7; 9 bases match TRBD1. The CDR3 is 14 amino acids. Trimming cost V 0 bases and J 6 bases; bases outside gene matches: 4. Looked up from germline, CDR1 is SGHNT and CDR2 is YYREEE (reference sequence).

This clone appeared a few times. Distinct nucleotide sequences in the sample also encode this CDR3. The chain has TRBV6-5 and TRBJ2-5; no reliable D call. Germline V gene data show CDR1 as MNHEY and CDR2 as SVGAGI. V lost 0 bases and J lost 4, with 3 bases in between. This CDR3 region has 12 residues. The CDR3 DNA sequence: TGTGCCAGCAGTTACTCGCGAGAGACCCAGTACTTC. Protein sequence: CASSYSRETQYF.

V and J are TRBV5-1 and TRBJ2-7, with a tentative D call TRBD1 (6 bases). This CDR3 has 14 residues. Germline CDR1 reads SGHRS; CDR2 reads YFSETQ. Trimming shortened V by 7 bases and J by 4 bases, and 18 bases separated the two germline ends. CDR3 in amino acids: CASGPHGGEYEQYF. The CDR3 nucleotides read TGCGCCAGCGGACCACATGGGGGCGAGTACGAGCAGTACTTC.

This sequence joins TRBV18 and TRBJ2-2; D is perhaps TRBD1 (6 bases). This CDR3 is built from 17 residues. CDR1 is KGHSH, CDR2 LQKENI, per germline. V lost 0 bases to trimming and J lost 5 bases, with 16 bases between them. The CDR3 nucleotides read TGTGCCAGCTCACCACCGTCGACAGGCAGAAGGACCGGGGAGCTGTTTTTT. This codes for CASSPPSTGRRTGELFF.

This clone has a single count. V usage is TRBV7-6 and J usage is TRBJ1-2, with 8 bases fitting TRBD1. The germline V gene has CDR1 SGHVS and CDR2 FNYEAQ. The CDR3 extends over 15 amino acids. J gave up 6 bases and V 2 bases, and 8 bases lay outside the gene matches. This CDR3 is CASSLPGTGSDGYTF. The CDR3 DNA follows: TGTGCCAGCAGCTTACCCGGGACAGGTTCGGATGGCTACACCTTC.

This chain links TRBV2 with TRBJ2-5; unclear D gene. The V gene lost 3 bases and the J gene lost 4 bases, with 6 bases spanning the gap. Germline-derived CDR1 and CDR2 are SNHLY and FYNNEI. This CDR3 is built from 12 residues. The DNA of the CDR3 is TGTGCCAGCAGTGAGAGTGGAGAGACCCAGTACTTC. Translation: CASSESGETQYF.

The chain uses TRBV28 and TRBJ1-1; weak D call: TRBD1 (6 bases). Germline CDR1 is MDHEN and CDR2 is SYDVKM. V shed 6 bases and J shed 5 bases, with 13 bases lying between them. The CDR3 has 13 amino acids. CDR3 nucleotides: TGTGCCAGCAGCCCTAGACAGGCGACTGAAGCTTTCTTT. Protein sequence: CASSPRQATEAFF.

The chain has TRBV29-1 and TRBJ1-1; D might be TRBD1 (5 bases). Deletions cut 5 bases from V and 3 bases from J, with 19 bases between. The CDR3 has 15 amino acids. Germline lookup yields CDR1 SQVTM and CDR2 ANQGSEA. This CDR3 is CSVREGIGGDTEAFF. The CDR3 nucleotides read TGCAGCGTTAGAGAAGGAATCGGAGGGGACACTGAAGCTTTCTTT.

This sequence joins TRBV7-2 and TRBJ1-2; 10 bases are shared with TRBD1. This CDR3 is built from 15 residues. The V gene's germline CDR1 is SGHTA and CDR2 FQGNSA. Losses at the gene ends were 1 base for V and 5 bases for J; bases not matched to a gene: 4. For the CDR3, the DNA is TGTGCCAGCAGCTTAGAGCCGGGACAGGGGTATGGCTACACCTTC. It translates to CASSLEPGQGYGYTF.

V usage is TRBV9 and J usage is TRBJ1-1; D call uncertain. The germline V gene encodes CDR1 SGDLS and CDR2 YYNGEE. Between the trimmed V and J ends, which lost 3 bases and 3 bases, there was a span of 9 bases. CDR3 length: 13 amino acids. The CDR3: CASSAHPDTEAFF. CDR3 DNA: TGTGCCAGCAGCGCCCATCCGGACACTGAAGCTTTCTTT.

The V call is TRBV10-3, the J call TRBJ1-2, with D perhaps matching TRBD1 (6 bases). CDR3 length: 13 residues. Germline CDR1 ENHRY, CDR2 SYGVKD. V lost 8 bases and J 2 bases, leaving 12 bases between the germline ends. The CDR3 loop reads CAISGGRNYGYTF. The CDR3 nucleotides read TGTGCCATCTCTGGGGGCAGAAACTATGGCTACACCTTC.

The gene calls are TRBV6-4 and TRBJ2-1, with TRBD2 matching over 7 bases. J lost 0 bases, V lost 2 bases, and 1 base had no gene match. CDR3 size: 15 residues. Germline V gene sequence: CDR1 MRHNA, CDR2 SNTAGT. The CDR3 here is CASSDGGSSYNEQFF. Written as DNA, the CDR3 is TGTGCCAGCAGTGACGGCGGGAGCTCCTACAATGAGCAGTTCTTC.

This clone was recorded only once. This chain uses TRBV14 with TRBJ2-3, with 9 nucleotides matching TRBD1. V was pared by 6 bases and J by 3 bases, with 4 bases of the junction left unmatched. Germline CDR1 SGHDN, CDR2 FVKESK. The CDR3 contains 14 residues. The CDR3 reads CASRGDRVTDTQYF. The CDR3 nucleotides are TGTGCCAGCAGGGGGGACAGGGTTACAGATACGCAGTATTTT.

The chain uses TRBV28 and TRBJ1-4; D unclear. Germline CDR1 reads MDHEN; CDR2 reads SYDVKM. V lost 3 bases, J lost 3 bases, and 8 bases lay in between. The CDR3 is made up of 14 amino acids. Written as DNA, the CDR3 is TGTGCCAGCAGTTTTGGTGGAGCTAATGAAAAACTGTTTTTT. This translates into CASSFGGANEKLFF.

The genes are TRBV5-1 and TRBJ1-2, with TRBD1 identical over 7 bases. With V trimmed by 2 bases and J by 6 bases, 4 bases remained unmatched. Germline loops: CDR1 SGHRS, CDR2 YFSETQ. The CDR3 is 13 amino acids. CDR3 in amino acids: CASSFDRVDGYTF. The CDR3 coding sequence is TGCGCCAGCAGCTTCGACAGGGTTGATGGCTACACCTTC.

The V gene is TRBV3-1 (or the pseudogene TRBV3-2), the J gene TRBJ2-5, with 7 bases fitting TRBD2. Unmatched junction bases numbered 5, after V lost 6 bases and J lost 1 base. From germline, CDR1 is LGHDT and CDR2 YNNKEL (reference sequence). CDR3 length: 14 residues. The DNA for the CDR3 is TGTGCCAGCAGTCGATCTAGCGGCCAAGAGACCCAGTACTTC. It codes for CASSRSSGQETQYF.

The CDR3 bases are TGTGCCAGTAGTATAGAATCAGGGGGCCTTGGCGCAAGCCAAGATAGCAATCAGCCCCAGCATTTT. It is translated as CASSIESGGLGASQDSNQPQHF. This sequence joins TRBV19 and TRBJ1-5; 8 nucleotides agree with TRBD1. J gave up 0 bases and V 0 bases, and 19 bases lay outside the gene matches. Germline CDR1 LNHDA, CDR2 SQIVND (reference sequence). The CDR3 is 22 residues long.

The V and J genes are TRBV6-6 and TRBJ1-1, with 12 bases aligning to TRBD1. Germline loops: CDR1 MNHNY, CDR2 SVGAGI (reference sequence). V trimming: 6 bases; J trimming: 4 bases; junction bases outside the gene matches: 3. This CDR3 is built from 14 residues. CDR3 amino acids: CASRGQGAGTEAFF. For the CDR3, the DNA is TGTGCCAGCAGGGGACAGGGGGCGGGCACTGAAGCTTTCTTT.

The chain combines TRBV28 with TRBJ2-3; D might be TRBD2 (5 bases). V lost 8 bases and J lost 5, with 17 bases in between. Germline V lookup: CDR1 MDHEN, CDR2 SYDVKM. The CDR3 consists of 14 residues. CDR3 loop: CASSKSGRGDTQYF. CDR3 bases: TGTGCCAGCTCGAAGTCGGGGAGAGGAGATACGCAGTATTTT.

This clone was counted once. The chain combines TRBV5-1 with TRBJ1-1; possible D gene TRBD1, 5 bases. The germline V gene has CDR1 SGHRS and CDR2 YFSETQ. Trimming removed 4 bases from V and 0 bases from J, with 7 bases in between. The CDR3 contains 13 residues. CDR3 in DNA: TGCGCCAGCAGCCCGGACATGAACACTGAAGCTTTCTTT. It encodes CASSPDMNTEAFF.

The rearrangement links TRBV6-4 to TRBJ1-6; 8 positions match TRBD1. Germline-derived CDR1 and CDR2 are MRHNA and SNTAGT. V trimming: 4 bases; J trimming: 8 bases; junction bases outside the gene matches: 7. The CDR3 length is 15 residues. The DNA of the CDR3 is TGTGCCAGCAGTGTAAGACAGGGGATGGATTCACCCCTCCACTTT. Translation gives CASSVRQGMDSPLHF.

CDR3 sequence reads: CASSYSGGPGNEQFF. The CDR3 nucleotides read TGTGCCAGCAGTTACTCGGGGGGGCCGGGGAATGAGCAGTTCTTC. The rearrangement links TRBV6-5 to TRBJ2-1; tentative D call: TRBD2 (7 bases). Germline V gives CDR1 MNHEY, CDR2 SVGAGI. CDR3 length: 15 residues. Trimming stripped 0 bases from V and 7 bases from J, with 13 bases between.